This entry is about one TCR beta chain. What it binds is not known. These data originate in a study of PD-1 blockade in classical Hodgkin lymphoma. Study-wide points: CD4+ TCR diversity, unlike CD8+, climbed significantly by C4D1. The authors excluded patients who started nivolumab under 1 year after ASCT.

With no exception, relapse followed autologous stem cell transplantation in all patients, and brentuximab vedotin exposure varied. Responses achieved at best were complete response, partial response or progressive disease. J gave up 4 bases and V 4 bases, and 4 bases lay outside the gene matches. Germline-derived CDR1 and CDR2 are SGDLS and YYNGEE. This CDR3 contains 15 residues. The repertoire was sequenced with immunoSEQ multiplex PCR; TCRdb's copy has only in-frame clones and lacks some. The top ten clones hold about 5% of a sample with around 20,000 clones, around 65% of them seen once. The TCR comes from a human donor with classical Hodgkin lymphoma. The starting material was peripheral blood mononuclear cells (PBMCs), obtained at baseline. The gene calls are TRBV9 and TRBJ1-3, with 11 nucleotides matching TRBD1. The CDR3 loop reads CASSPRTGGGNTIYF. The CDR3 coding sequence is TGTGCCAGCAGCCCTAGGACAGGGGGCGGAAACACCATATATTTT. The full variable domain, completed using reference TRBV9 and TRBJ1-3, is DSGVTQTPKHLITATGQRVTLRCSPRSGDLSVYWYQQSLDQGLQFLIQYYNGEERAKGNILERFSAQQFPDLHSELNLSSLELGDSALYFCASSPRTGGGNTIYFGEGSWLTVV.